These 32 T cell receptor beta chains originate from one sample sequenced in a study of beta chain bispecific antibodies for T cell cancers. Study-level findings and limits: Most targeted TRBV signal came from the leukemia cell line cells, not normal T cells. After anti-TRBV12 rather than anti-CD19 exposure, TRBV12-3 made up about 99% less of total TRBV signal.

TCRdb re-derived calls from the 5' RACE reads in MiXCR, one entry per CDR3 protein. The sample shows 20,000 to 25,000 distinct CDR3 sequences, 2% to 2.5% of them seen only once. The antigens these receptors bind are not known. Expansion lasted roughly three days, with either anti-CD3 antibody OKT3 or CD3/CD28 beads. The starting material was healthy donor T cells cultured with leukemia cells, obtained from a culture containing a bispecific antibody targeting TCR Vbeta12. The receptors derive from a human donor in good health. Some clones in this sample may be carry-over from other donors' samples.

This clonotype occurred many times. The chain employs TRBV5-1 and TRBJ2-3; 10 bases align to TRBD2. The CDR3 has 14 residues. From germline, CDR1 is SGHRS and CDR2 YFSETQ. Trimming removed 5 bases from V and 4 bases from J; junction bases left unmatched: 4. The CDR3 bases are TGCGCCAGCAGTAGTAGCGGGGGGCCAGATACGCAGTATTTT. This sequence encodes CASSSSGGPDTQYF.

V gene TRBV19 combines with J gene TRBJ2-7; D is unresolved. Trimming pared 3 bases from V and 0 bases from J, leaving 6 bases between. This CDR3 contains 13 residues. Germline values: CDR1 LNHDA, CDR2 SQIVND (reference sequence). The CDR3 DNA reads as TGTGCCAGTAGTATGGGCAGCTCCTACGAGCAGTACTTC. Translation: CASSMGSSYEQYF.

This clonotype was observed many times. J is TRBJ1-4 and V is TRBV6-5; D may be TRBD1 (6 bases). V lost 5 bases and J 7 bases, leaving 14 bases between the germline ends. Germline-derived CDR1 and CDR2 are MNHEY and SVGAGI. The CDR3 consists of 14 residues. The CDR3 nucleotides read TGTGCCAGCAGTCCGTCACAGGGCGGTGAAAAACTGTTTTTT. Amino acid sequence: CASSPSQGGEKLFF.

This clonotype was seen repeatedly, ten times or more. The rearrangement joins TRBV7-9 to TRBJ2-2; D perhaps matches TRBD1 (5 bases). The ends were cut back, 5 bases at V and 1 base at J, with 8 bases in the middle. The germline V gene has CDR1 SEHNR and CDR2 FQNEAQ (reference sequence). The CDR3 totals 14 residues. CDR3 protein: CASSPGMNTGELFF. The DNA for the CDR3 is TGTGCCAGCAGCCCAGGGATGAACACCGGGGAGCTGTTTTTT.

This clonotype was counted many times. This chain joins TRBV2 and TRBJ2-1; TRBD2 matches 10 bases. Germline-derived CDR1 and CDR2 are SNHLY and FYNNEI. Trimming cost V 0 bases and J 7 bases; bases outside gene matches: 6. The CDR3 has 16 amino acids. Written as DNA, the CDR3 is TGTGCCAGCAGTGAAGCTACCAGCGGGGGGGCAAATGAGCAGTTCTTC. It codes for CASSEATSGGANEQFF.

This clonotype was detected many times. V usage is TRBV13 and J usage is TRBJ2-7, with D hard to call. The germline V gene encodes CDR1 PRHDT and CDR2 FYEKMQ (reference sequence). Trimming took off 5 bases at V and 2 bases at J, with 16 bases between the two ends. The CDR3 loop spans 15 amino acids. The CDR3 sequence is CASSPWGTGTYEQYF. The CDR3 DNA reads as TGTGCCAGCAGCCCATGGGGAACCGGAACCTACGAGCAGTACTTC.

This clonotype has a count of ten or more. The chain combines TRBV6-1 with TRBJ2-7; the D is unclear. V was cut by 2 bases and J by 3 bases, with 8 bases left in between. The CDR3 is made up of 13 amino acids. Looked up from germline, CDR1 is MNHNS and CDR2 is SASEGT. The DNA for the CDR3 is TGTGCCAGCAGTGAACTCTCTCTCTACGAGCAGTACTTC. Translated, it gives CASSELSLYEQYF.

The rearrangement joins TRBV25-1 to TRBJ2-1; no definite D call. V gave up 8 bases and J gave up 4 bases, with 9 bases separating them. This CDR3 region has 12 residues. Germline V CDR1 and CDR2: MGHDK, SYGVNS. The CDR3 spells CASAYLYNEQFF. The CDR3 DNA sequence: TGTGCCAGCGCTTACCTATACAATGAGCAGTTCTTC.

This clonotype was counted between two and nine times. This chain links TRBV3-1 with TRBJ2-3; 7 positions match TRBD1. Trimming took 3 bases from V and 2 from J; bases not matched to a gene: 14. The CDR3 totals 18 residues. CDR1 LGHDT and CDR2 YNNKEL come from the germline V gene (reference sequence). CDR3 in amino acids: CASSQTGQRTSFTDTQYF. The CDR3, as DNA: TGTGCCAGCAGCCAGACGGGACAGCGAACCTCTTTCACAGATACGCAGTATTTT.

This clonotype was picked up many times. V usage is TRBV5-4 and J usage is TRBJ2-7; TRBD1 or TRBD2 may be the D gene (5 bases each). The CDR3 covers 14 residues. The ends were cut back, 5 bases at V and 0 bases at J, with 12 bases in the middle. CDR1 is SGHNT, CDR2 YYREEE, per germline (reference sequence). The CDR3: CASRHGTASYEQYF. The CDR3 DNA is TGTGCCAGCAGACACGGGACGGCCTCCTACGAGCAGTACTTC.

This clonotype was detected ten times or more. The J gene is TRBJ2-3, the V gene TRBV9; tentatively, D is TRBD2 (5 bases). The CDR3 runs to 16 residues. Germline lookup yields CDR1 SGDLS and CDR2 YYNGEE. V lost 0 bases to trimming and J lost 3 bases, with 14 bases between them. The CDR3 sequence: CASSVGGGRSTDTQYF. CDR3 sequence (DNA): TGTGCCAGCAGCGTAGGGGGTGGGAGATCGACAGATACGCAGTATTTT.

This clonotype was counted only a few times. V and J are TRBV13 and TRBJ1-1, with a tentative D call TRBD1 (5 bases). V lost 5 bases and J lost 5, with 9 bases in between. CDR3 length: 12 amino acids. Germline loops: CDR1 PRHDT, CDR2 FYEKMQ (reference sequence). CDR3 sequence reads: CASSRGGTEAFF. CDR3 nucleotide sequence: TGTGCCAGCAGCCGCGGGGGAACTGAAGCTTTCTTT.

This clonotype has at least ten counts. The gene calls are TRBV27 and TRBJ1-4; the D gene is possibly TRBD1 (5 bases). Germline V lookup: CDR1 MNHEY, CDR2 SMNVEV (reference sequence). The CDR3 runs 14 residues. Trimming took 4 bases from V and 0 from J, leaving 6 bases between them. DNA of the CDR3: TGTGCCAGCAGTTCGGGGGCAACTAATGAAAAACTGTTTTTT. Its translation: CASSSGATNEKLFF.

In its sample, this clonotype ranks as medium-sized (0.01 to 0.1%). The rearrangement uses TRBV28 and TRBJ1-1; possible D gene TRBD1, 5 bases. Germline V CDR1 and CDR2: MDHEN, SYDVKM. The CDR3 loop spans 15 amino acids. The ends were cut back, 7 bases at V and 3 bases at J, with 18 bases in the middle. CDR3 loop: CASTSPRGIDTEAFF. The CDR3 DNA reads as TGTGCCAGCACCTCTCCCCGGGGGATCGACACTGAAGCTTTCTTT.

This clonotype was recorded many times. The chain has TRBV14 and TRBJ2-7; D is undetermined. CDR1 is SGHDN, CDR2 FVKESK, per germline. The CDR3 covers 18 residues. Trimming removed 4 bases at V and 0 bases at J, with 22 bases between. The CDR3 nucleotides read TGTGCCAGCAGCCCATCCCCCAATAAGGACCCCTTCTCCTACGAGCAGTACTTC. It translates to CASSPSPNKDPFSYEQYF.

This clonotype has a count of ten or more. The chain uses TRBV6-5 and TRBJ1-4, with D tentatively TRBD1 (6 bases). The CDR3 has 15 amino acids. From germline, CDR1 is MNHEY and CDR2 SVGAGI. With 8 bases removed from V and 0 bases from J, the gap between germline ends came to 13 bases. CDR3 sequence (DNA): TGTGCCAGCTCTCAAGGGGGAGCAACTAATGAAAAACTGTTTTTT. Translation gives CASSQGGATNEKLFF.

This clonotype was picked up many times. The V gene is TRBV9, the J gene TRBJ1-3; D might be TRBD1 (6 bases). The CDR3 is 17 residues long. Germline CDR1 and CDR2: SGDLS and YYNGEE. Trimming left V 4 bases short and J 0 bases short, with 17 bases between. CDR3 residues: CASSMDSFSSSGNTIYF. DNA for the CDR3: TGTGCCAGCAGCATGGACAGTTTCTCGAGCTCTGGAAACACCATATATTTT.

The table lists this clonotype with many counts. V gene TRBV20-1 combines with J gene TRBJ2-3, with 10 positions matching TRBD2. The V segment lost 6 bases and the J segment 1 base; nucleotides outside the gene matches: 4. The CDR3 is 14 residues long. Germline-derived CDR1 and CDR2 are DFQATT and SNEGSKA (reference sequence). The CDR3 DNA follows: TGCAGTGCCAGTACTAGCGGGGGCACAGATACGCAGTATTTT. It specifies CSASTSGGTDTQYF.

Ten or more counts support this clonotype. This rearrangement joins TRBV2 to TRBJ2-1; perhaps TRBD1 as D (6 bases). The germline V gene encodes CDR1 SNHLY and CDR2 FYNNEI. The CDR3 is 13 residues long. V was shortened by 6 bases and J by 3 bases, with 9 bases between the two germline ends. CDR3 sequence (DNA): TGTGCCAGCAGCCCGGACAGCTACAATGAGCAGTTCTTC. Its protein is CASSPDSYNEQFF.

This clonotype was seen ten or more times. The chain uses TRBV7-9 and TRBJ1-4; no clear D. Deletions cut 1 base from V and 8 bases from J, with 8 bases between. CDR3 length: 13 amino acids. CDR1 and CDR2 from the germline V gene are SEHNR and FQNEAQ (reference sequence). The CDR3 nucleotides read TGTGCCAGCAGCTTAGGGGATGAAGAAAAACTGTTTTTT. Encoded protein: CASSLGDEEKLFF.

At least ten counts were recorded for this clonotype. The chain has TRBV3-1 and TRBJ1-2; 7 bases fit TRBD1. The V and J ends lost 3 bases and 1 base, in that order; junction bases with no gene match: 11. CDR3 size: 17 residues. Per germline, CDR1 LGHDT and CDR2 YNNKEL (reference sequence). The chain's CDR3 is CASSHRPLTGDNYGYTF. For the CDR3, the DNA is TGTGCCAGCAGCCACCGGCCACTTACAGGGGATAACTATGGCTACACCTTC.

This clonotype has ten or more counts. The chain recombines TRBV20-1 with TRBJ2-7; D is ambiguous. The CDR3 totals 13 residues. V dropped 0 bases and J dropped 7 bases, with 13 bases sitting between them. Germline CDR1 DFQATT, CDR2 SNEGSKA (reference sequence). The CDR3 bases are TGCAGTGCTAGAGATCACGGAGTCTGGGAGCAGTACTTC. Protein: CSARDHGVWEQYF.

This clonotype was seen at least ten times. This chain connects TRBV20-1 to TRBJ1-3; 7 bases map to TRBD1. In germline, CDR1 is DFQATT, CDR2 SNEGSKA (reference sequence). The CDR3 spans 18 residues. Trimming cost V 6 bases and J 4 bases; bases outside gene matches: 21. The CDR3 coding sequence is TGCAGTGCCCAGCCACCCCCGGGACAGCGCAGAGAAGGAAACACCATATATTTT. As protein: CSAQPPPGQRREGNTIYF.

This clonotype was seen at least ten times. The chain has TRBV2 and TRBJ2-5; TRBD2 agrees at 14 bases. J was trimmed by 0 bases and V by 6 bases; bases with no gene match: 12. Germline CDR1 is SNHLY and CDR2 is FYNNEI. The CDR3 has 19 residues. CDR3 in amino acids: CASRDTGLAGAPYQETQYF. Written as DNA, the CDR3 is TGTGCCAGCAGGGATACGGGACTAGCGGGGGCTCCGTACCAAGAGACCCAGTACTTC.

This clonotype was observed at least ten times. V gene TRBV9 combines with J gene TRBJ2-3; 11 positions match TRBD2. The CDR3 has 16 residues. V lost 1 base and J lost 2; bases outside the gene matches: 3. Germline assignment: CDR1 SGDLS and CDR2 YYNGEE. This CDR3 is CASSVLAGGVTDTQYF. The CDR3 DNA sequence: TGTGCCAGCAGCGTATTAGCGGGGGGGGTCACAGATACGCAGTATTTT.

This clonotype was observed at least ten times. The rearrangement joins TRBV9 to TRBJ2-1; TRBD1 is a possible D gene (6 bases). CDR3 size: 15 residues. Trimming removed 4 bases at V and 6 bases at J, with 17 bases between. Germline-derived CDR1 and CDR2 are SGDLS and YYNGEE. The CDR3 DNA follows: TGTGCCAGCAGCCTCGGGACACCGTTTCTCAATGAGCAGTTCTTC. Its translation is CASSLGTPFLNEQFF.

This clonotype was detected many times. V gene TRBV16 combines with J gene TRBJ2-1; D is perhaps TRBD2 (7 bases). Germline V gives CDR1 KGHSY, CDR2 FQNENV. Trimming shortened V by 0 bases and J by 0 bases, and 24 bases separated the two germline ends. This CDR3 has 21 amino acids. CDR3 protein: CASSQSSRGGPGVSSYNEQFF. In nucleotides, the CDR3 is TGTGCCAGCAGCCAATCTTCGAGGGGGGGCCCTGGAGTAAGCTCCTACAATGAGCAGTTCTTC.

This clonotype was detected ten times or more. This chain joins TRBV6-1 and TRBJ2-2; 8 bases are shared with TRBD1. Germline V gene data show CDR1 as MNHNS and CDR2 as SASEGT. This CDR3 has 15 residues. V shed 5 bases and J 3 bases; nucleotides not matched to a gene: 5. The DNA of the CDR3 is TGTGCCAGCAGTAGCAGGGGGCGAGACACCGGGGAGCTGTTTTTT. Its translation: CASSSRGRDTGELFF.

The table lists this clonotype with many counts. V gene TRBV27 combines with J gene TRBJ2-7; D may correspond to TRBD1 or TRBD2 (5 bases each). Germline V lookup: CDR1 MNHEY, CDR2 SMNVEV (reference sequence). CDR3 length: 15 amino acids. V lost 6 bases and J 2 bases, leaving 17 bases between the germline ends. CDR3 nucleotide sequence: TGTGCCAGCAGCGAGGGCATGTGGGGCGCCTACGAGCAGTACTTC. Translating it yields CASSEGMWGAYEQYF.

This clonotype was seen at least ten times. V usage is TRBV4-1 and J usage is TRBJ2-7; TRBD1 or TRBD2 may be the D gene (5 bases each). Germline CDR1 reads MGHRA; CDR2 reads YSYEKL. The CDR3 extends over 14 amino acids. V dropped 5 bases and J dropped 2 bases, with 13 bases sitting between them. The DNA for the CDR3 is TGCGCCAGCAGCTCCCGGGACGGACCCTACGAGCAGTACTTC. Amino acid sequence: CASSSRDGPYEQYF.

Ten or more counts support this clonotype. The genes are TRBV19 and TRBJ2-7; TRBD1 might be the D (6 bases). V lost 5 bases and J 1 base, leaving 12 bases between the germline ends. The germline V gene encodes CDR1 LNHDA and CDR2 SQIVND (reference sequence). This CDR3 has 14 amino acids. The CDR3 protein is CASSLQGLSYEQYF. CDR3 coding DNA: TGTGCCAGTAGTCTACAGGGCCTATCCTACGAGCAGTACTTC.

This clonotype has a count of ten or more. V and J are TRBV7-9 and TRBJ1-1; a weak D match, TRBD1 (6 bases). Germline CDR1 SEHNR, CDR2 FQNEAQ (reference sequence). The CDR3 has 12 amino acids. V dropped 6 bases and J dropped 3 bases, with 8 bases sitting between them. The CDR3: CASRTGYTEAFF. In DNA form, the CDR3 reads TGTGCCAGCAGGACAGGATACACTGAAGCTTTCTTT.